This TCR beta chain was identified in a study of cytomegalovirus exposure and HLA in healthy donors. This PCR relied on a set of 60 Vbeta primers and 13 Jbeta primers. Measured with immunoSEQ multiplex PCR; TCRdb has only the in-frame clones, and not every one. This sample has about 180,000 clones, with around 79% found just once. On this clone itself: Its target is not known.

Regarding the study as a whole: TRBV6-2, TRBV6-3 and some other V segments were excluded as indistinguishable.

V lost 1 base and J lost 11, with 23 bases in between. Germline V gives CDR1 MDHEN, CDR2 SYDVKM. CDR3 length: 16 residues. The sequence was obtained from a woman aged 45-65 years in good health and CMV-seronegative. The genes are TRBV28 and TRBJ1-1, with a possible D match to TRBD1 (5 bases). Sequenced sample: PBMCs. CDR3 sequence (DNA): TGTGCCAGCAGTTTATCGGCTTTGGGACTGCGGGGAGAGGCTTTCTTT. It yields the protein CASSLSALGLRGEAFF.